The sample holds a few counts of the clone carrying this T cell receptor (beta chain). Antigen unknown. The time point was: week 5, during vaccination. A single vaccine dose contained 300 ug of mutant IDH1 20-mer peptide, and topical imiquimod was used with it. This entry is derived from a study of a mutant IDH1 vaccine in newly diagnosed glioma. Overall study context: Standard pretreatment was either radiotherapy, temozolomide, or, for most, radiochemotherapy with temozolomide.

Overall study results and limits: Vaccine-induced immune responses occurred in roughly 94% of patients.

Profiled with immunoSEQ multiplex PCR; TCRdb holds only in-frame clones, not every one. The profile covers roughly 42,000 clones, with 80% to 90% appearing a single time and around 1.5% taken by the ten largest. Material: PBMCs, obtained from a glioma patient whose treatment included an IDH1 peptide vaccine. This TCR came from a man between 35 and 55 years old with glioma.

The CDR3 bases are TGTGCCAGCAGTACAGCCCCCTATGGCTACACCTTC. Protein: CASSTAPYGYTF. The genes are TRBV6-1 and TRBJ1-2; D unresolved. Germline loops: CDR1 MNHNS, CDR2 SASEGT. This CDR3 region has 12 residues. Between the trimmed V and J ends, which lost 5 bases and 4 bases, there was a span of 8 bases.